The rows below give T cell receptor beta chains drawn from one sample of a study of spatial heterogeneity in lung cancer. TCRdb re-analysed the 5' RACE reads in MiXCR, keeping a single row per CDR3 protein. The sample shows roughly 16,000 distinct CDR3 sequences, about 22% of them seen only once. The sequencing used PBMCs, collected at surgery. The source is a female donor with early-stage non-small cell lung cancer. Each CDR3 is given with its conserved first and last residue. Fields, in order: D gene, clone size, J gene, V gene, CDR3 protein, CDR3 DNA. D genes are given only for firm matches. The size of a clone is reported for some rows only, either as once, few or many, or as a class for expanded clones.

d_call: TRBD1; clone_size: many; j_call: TRBJ2-7; v_call: TRBV15; cdr3_aa: CATSRTTQGAFNEQYF; cdr3_nt: TGTGCCACCAGCAGAACCACACAGGGGGCGTTCAACGAGCAGTACTTC
d_call: -; clone_size: -; j_call: TRBJ1-4; v_call: TRBV6-6; cdr3_aa: CASKWTANEKLFF; cdr3_nt: TGTGCCAGCAAATGGACGGCGAATGAAAAACTGTTTTTT
d_call: TRBD1; clone_size: few; j_call: TRBJ1-2; v_call: TRBV9; cdr3_aa: CASSVGDRPNYGYTF; cdr3_nt: TGTGCCAGCAGCGTAGGGGACAGGCCTAACTATGGCTACACCTTC
d_call: -; clone_size: many; j_call: TRBJ1-1; v_call: TRBV5-4; cdr3_aa: CASSQGTEAFF; cdr3_nt: TGTGCCAGCAGCCAGGGAACTGAAGCTTTCTTT
d_call: -; clone_size: many; j_call: TRBJ1-2; v_call: TRBV19; cdr3_aa: CASRPSTGPLANYGYTF; cdr3_nt: TGTGCCAGTAGACCTTCGACAGGACCCCTGGCGAACTATGGCTACACCTTC
d_call: TRBD1; clone_size: many; j_call: TRBJ2-5; v_call: TRBV12-3/TRBV12-4; cdr3_aa: CASSLTGGFGTQYF; cdr3_nt: TGTGCCAGCAGTTTGACAGGGGGCTTCGGGACCCAGTACTTC
d_call: TRBD1; clone_size: -; j_call: TRBJ1-1; v_call: TRBV27; cdr3_aa: CASSQPPWGQARGEAFF; cdr3_nt: TGTGCCAGCAGTCAGCCTCCATGGGGACAGGCGCGGGGTGAAGCTTTCTTT
d_call: -; clone_size: many; j_call: TRBJ1-2; v_call: TRBV6-5; cdr3_aa: CASSYRGHGYTF; cdr3_nt: TGTGCCAGCAGTTACCGTGGTCATGGCTACACCTTC
d_call: -; clone_size: many; j_call: TRBJ2-3; v_call: TRBV18; cdr3_aa: CATQHGRDTDTQYF; cdr3_nt: TGTGCCACCCAGCACGGGCGCGACACAGATACGCAGTATTTT
d_call: TRBD2; clone_size: few; j_call: TRBJ2-1; v_call: TRBV7-8; cdr3_aa: CASSSQPGLAVHLEQFF; cdr3_nt: TGTGCCAGCAGCTCCCAACCGGGACTAGCGGTACATCTTGAGCAGTTCTTC
d_call: -; clone_size: -; j_call: TRBJ2-7; v_call: TRBV7-2; cdr3_aa: CASSKGDPYEQYF; cdr3_nt: TGTGCCAGCAGCAAGGGGGACCCCTACGAGCAGTACTTC
d_call: -; clone_size: medium-sized; j_call: TRBJ1-5; v_call: TRBV7-2; cdr3_aa: CASMRDSISNQPQHF; cdr3_nt: TGTGCCAGCATGAGGGACTCTATTAGCAATCAGCCCCAGCATTTT
d_call: TRBD1; clone_size: many; j_call: TRBJ1-1; v_call: TRBV9; cdr3_aa: CASSSGTGPTEAFF; cdr3_nt: TGTGCCAGCAGCTCCGGGACAGGGCCCACTGAAGCTTTCTTT
d_call: TRBD2; clone_size: many; j_call: TRBJ2-3; v_call: TRBV11-2; cdr3_aa: CASSLSSGNTADTQYF; cdr3_nt: TGTGCCAGCAGCCTCAGTAGCGGGAATACGGCAGATACGCAGTATTTT
d_call: TRBD1; clone_size: many; j_call: TRBJ2-1; v_call: TRBV5-1; cdr3_aa: CASSQQGQGNNEQFF; cdr3_nt: TGCGCCAGCAGCCAACAGGGACAGGGCAACAATGAGCAGTTCTTC
d_call: -; clone_size: few; j_call: TRBJ2-6; v_call: TRBV4-1; cdr3_aa: CASSQAGQGYSSSGANVLTF; cdr3_nt: TGCGCCAGCAGCCAAGCGGGTCAGGGATACTCGAGCTCTGGGGCCAACGTCCTGACTTTC
d_call: TRBD2; clone_size: medium-sized; j_call: TRBJ2-7; v_call: TRBV7-9; cdr3_aa: CASSHGLAGVYEQYF; cdr3_nt: TGTGCCAGCAGCCACGGACTAGCGGGAGTCTACGAGCAGTACTTC
d_call: TRBD1; clone_size: many; j_call: TRBJ2-3; v_call: TRBV5-1; cdr3_aa: CASKGTVLGTDTQYF; cdr3_nt: TGCGCCAGCAAGGGGACAGTTCTCGGCACAGATACGCAGTATTTT
d_call: -; clone_size: -; j_call: TRBJ2-5; v_call: TRBV13; cdr3_aa: CASSLTGLNWLGAEETQYF; cdr3_nt: TGTGCCAGCAGCCTAACAGGTCTAAATTGGTTAGGCGCCGAGGAGACCCAGTACTTC
d_call: TRBD1; clone_size: many; j_call: TRBJ1-1; v_call: TRBV4-3; cdr3_aa: CASSLDRDGENTEAFF; cdr3_nt: TGCGCCAGCAGCCTCGACAGGGACGGAGAGAACACTGAAGCTTTCTTT
d_call: -; clone_size: -; j_call: TRBJ1-5; v_call: TRBV7-8; cdr3_aa: CASRSTGSGNQPQHF; cdr3_nt: TGTGCCAGCAGAAGTACAGGGAGCGGCAATCAGCCCCAGCATTTT
d_call: -; clone_size: many; j_call: TRBJ2-7; v_call: TRBV2; cdr3_aa: CASRETETSSYEQYF; cdr3_nt: TGTGCCAGCAGGGAGACTGAAACCTCCTCCTACGAGCAGTACTTC
d_call: -; clone_size: many; j_call: TRBJ2-7; v_call: TRBV7-9; cdr3_aa: CASSFAVYEQYF; cdr3_nt: TGTGCCAGCAGCTTTGCAGTCTACGAGCAGTACTTC
d_call: TRBD1; clone_size: many; j_call: TRBJ2-7; v_call: TRBV9; cdr3_aa: CASSARTGGNEQYF; cdr3_nt: TGTGCCAGCAGCGCGCGGACAGGGGGAAACGAGCAGTACTTC
d_call: TRBD1; clone_size: many; j_call: TRBJ1-4; v_call: TRBV2; cdr3_aa: CASSGDRGKANEKLFF; cdr3_nt: TGTGCCAGCAGCGGGGACAGGGGGAAAGCTAATGAAAAACTGTTTTTT
d_call: TRBD2; clone_size: many; j_call: TRBJ2-7; v_call: TRBV9; cdr3_aa: CASSVSSGRTGEQYF; cdr3_nt: TGTGCCAGCAGCGTATCCAGCGGGAGGACAGGAGAGCAGTACTTC
d_call: -; clone_size: many; j_call: TRBJ2-5; v_call: TRBV11-2; cdr3_aa: CASSLRGDGETQYF; cdr3_nt: TGTGCCAGCAGCTTACGAGGGGACGGAGAGACCCAGTACTTC
d_call: TRBD2; clone_size: medium-sized; j_call: TRBJ2-3; v_call: TRBV28; cdr3_aa: CASSSGLAASTDTQYF; cdr3_nt: TGTGCCAGCAGTTCCGGACTAGCGGCCTCCACAGATACGCAGTATTTT
d_call: -; clone_size: few; j_call: TRBJ1-6; v_call: TRBV5-6; cdr3_aa: CASSFWGNSPLHF; cdr3_nt: TGTGCCAGCAGCTTTTGGGGGAATTCACCCCTCCACTTT
d_call: -; clone_size: many; j_call: TRBJ2-3; v_call: TRBV5-1; cdr3_aa: CASSLDGHQGADTQYF; cdr3_nt: TGCGCCAGCAGCTTGGACGGGCATCAGGGTGCAGATACGCAGTATTTT
d_call: -; clone_size: many; j_call: TRBJ2-7; v_call: TRBV6-8; cdr3_aa: CASSSRGRDEQYF; cdr3_nt: TGTGCCAGCAGTAGCAGGGGTAGGGACGAGCAGTACTTC
d_call: -; clone_size: -; j_call: TRBJ2-2; v_call: TRBV7-9; cdr3_aa: CASSHRDPGNTGELFF; cdr3_nt: TGTGCCAGCAGCCACCGGGATCCGGGGAACACCGGGGAGCTGTTTTTT
d_call: -; clone_size: medium-sized; j_call: TRBJ1-1; v_call: TRBV29-1; cdr3_aa: CSVRVDTEAFF; cdr3_nt: TGCAGCGTAAGGGTGGACACTGAAGCTTTCTTT
d_call: TRBD1; clone_size: few; j_call: TRBJ2-2; v_call: TRBV5-1; cdr3_aa: CASSLGTGGPSTGELFF; cdr3_nt: TGCGCCAGCAGCTTGGGGACAGGGGGACCGAGCACCGGGGAGCTGTTTTTT
d_call: TRBD1; clone_size: -; j_call: TRBJ2-3; v_call: TRBV12-3/TRBV12-4; cdr3_aa: CASRKGAATDTQYF; cdr3_nt: TGTGCCAGCAGGAAGGGGGCAGCAACAGATACGCAGTATTTT
d_call: -; clone_size: many; j_call: TRBJ2-1; v_call: TRBV28; cdr3_aa: CASSAINFGRHNEQFF; cdr3_nt: TGTGCCAGCAGTGCTATAAACTTTGGGAGGCACAATGAGCAGTTCTTC
d_call: -; clone_size: -; j_call: TRBJ2-2; v_call: TRBV10-3; cdr3_aa: CAISEAGTLGTGELFF; cdr3_nt: TGTGCCATCAGTGAGGCGGGGACTCTTGGAACCGGGGAGCTGTTTTTT
d_call: -; clone_size: -; j_call: TRBJ2-1; v_call: TRBV27; cdr3_aa: CASSVPGSIAFF; cdr3_nt: TGTGCCAGCAGCGTGCCCGGTTCCATCGCGTTCTTC
d_call: -; clone_size: many; j_call: TRBJ2-1; v_call: TRBV7-9; cdr3_aa: CASSLIAHDNEQFF; cdr3_nt: TGTGCCAGCAGCCTGATAGCGCATGACAATGAGCAGTTCTTC
d_call: TRBD2; clone_size: many; j_call: TRBJ2-1; v_call: TRBV5-1; cdr3_aa: CASSLAGQRGPNPNEQFF; cdr3_nt: TGCGCCAGCAGCTTGGCCGGTCAGCGGGGGCCTAATCCCAATGAGCAGTTCTTC
d_call: -; clone_size: many; j_call: TRBJ1-2; v_call: TRBV9; cdr3_aa: CASSGTSLGYTF; cdr3_nt: TGTGCCAGCAGCGGGACATCCCTTGGCTACACCTTC
d_call: -; clone_size: few; j_call: TRBJ2-7; v_call: TRBV7-3; cdr3_aa: CASSLLSWMGEQYF; cdr3_nt: TGTGCCAGCAGCTTATTAAGCTGGATGGGGGAGCAGTACTTC
d_call: TRBD2; clone_size: medium-sized; j_call: TRBJ2-7; v_call: TRBV29-1; cdr3_aa: CSVERSSGTYEQYF; cdr3_nt: TGCAGCGTTGAAAGGTCTAGCGGCACCTACGAGCAGTACTTC
d_call: -; clone_size: many; j_call: TRBJ1-3; v_call: TRBV7-2; cdr3_aa: CASSRAGGGSGNTIYF; cdr3_nt: TGTGCCAGCAGCCGCGCTGGGGGGGGCTCTGGAAACACCATATATTTT
d_call: -; clone_size: many; j_call: TRBJ2-2; v_call: TRBV30; cdr3_aa: CAWGSKGRMNTGELFF; cdr3_nt: TGTGCCTGGGGCTCTAAGGGACGGATGAACACCGGGGAGCTGTTTTTT
d_call: -; clone_size: -; j_call: TRBJ2-3; v_call: TRBV19; cdr3_aa: CASSPHGDTQYF; cdr3_nt: TGTGCCAGTAGTCCCCACGGGGATACTCAGTATTTT
d_call: -; clone_size: many; j_call: TRBJ1-1; v_call: TRBV6-2/TRBV6-3; cdr3_aa: CASSRHARDTEAFF; cdr3_nt: TGTGCCAGCAGTAGACACGCACGGGACACTGAAGCTTTCTTT
d_call: TRBD2; clone_size: many; j_call: TRBJ2-7; v_call: TRBV6-1; cdr3_aa: CASRKLPGLAGGEQYF; cdr3_nt: TGTGCCAGCAGGAAACTACCGGGACTAGCGGGAGGGGAGCAGTACTTC